This note documents a single T cell receptor (beta chain) sequence. V was trimmed by 4 bases and J by 0 bases, leaving 19 bases between them. The CDR3 is 18 residues long. Looked up from germline, CDR1 is SGHDN and CDR2 is FVKESK. TCRdb's table, derived via immunoSEQ multiplex PCR, lists solely in-frame clones and lacks some. Here the sample spans 130,000 or so clones, 85% to 90% being singletons. The sample originates from a study of blood T cell repertoires in COVID-19. The chain couples TRBV14 to TRBJ2-1; D possibly corresponds to TRBD2 (5 bases). The sample comprised peripheral blood. The source is a man aged 70 or older with active COVID-19. CDR3 in amino acids: CASSPMPGSGRSYNEQFF. The CDR3 DNA reads as TGTGCCAGCAGCCCCATGCCGGGCAGCGGCCGCTCCTACAATGAGCAGTTCTTC.